The rows below give T cell receptor beta chains drawn from one sample of a study of T cells in Graves' hyperthyroidism and ophthalmopathy. TCRdb independently ran MiXCR on the multiplex PCR reads; one entry per CDR3 protein. The sample holds 560,000 or so distinct CDR3 sequences, around 42% seen once. Sequencing input: peripheral blood or thyroid tissue (not recorded which). The receptor source for this set is a woman younger than 30 with Graves' hyperthyroidism. Both conserved end residues are part of each CDR3. The D gene is left open where the match is weak. Not all rows give a size; the values are once, few, many and, for expanded clones, a class.

j_call d_call clone_size v_call cdr3_nt cdr3_aa
TRBJ2-7 TRBD2 many TRBV5-6 TGTGCCAGCAGCTTAGCGGGAGGGCCGTGGTACGAGCAGTACTTC CASSLAGGPWYEQYF
TRBJ1-1 . once TRBV20-1 TGCAGTGCTAGGGCGGTGGAGAGCAACACTGAAGCTTTCTTT CSARAVESNTEAFF
TRBJ1-2 . many TRBV29-1 TGCAGCCAGCGATGGGGGGATGGCTACACCTTC CSQRWGDGYTF
TRBJ1-4 TRBD1 . TRBV5-1 TGCGCCAGCAGCTCAAGGGGACAGAATGAAAAACTGTTTTTT CASSSRGQNEKLFF
TRBJ2-7 . . TRBV20-1 TGCAGTGCTAGAGATCTGTATAATAGCTCCTACGAGCAGTACTTC CSARDLYNSSYEQYF
TRBJ1-2 . . TRBV12-3/TRBV12-4 TGTGCCAGCAGTTGGCCCGATAATACCTATGGCTACACCTTC CASSWPDNTYGYTF
TRBJ2-6 TRBD1 . TRBV24-1 TGTGCCACCAGTGACCGGGACAGGGGAGCTGGGGCCAACGTCCTGACTTTC CATSDRDRGAGANVLTF
TRBJ2-7 TRBD2 . TRBV7-9 TGTGCCAGCATCCAGGGACTAGCGCCGACCGCCGAGCAGTACTTC CASIQGLAPTAEQYF
TRBJ1-2 . . TRBV29-1 TGCAGCGTTGACTCGCCAGAAGCTTTGGGCTATGGCTACACCTTC CSVDSPEALGYGYTF
TRBJ1-5 . many TRBV12-3/TRBV12-4 TGTGCCAGCAGTAGGGGGCAGCCCCAGCATTTT CASSRGQPQHF
TRBJ2-3 . few TRBV5-1 TGCGCCAGCAGCGGCGGCGGGGTTGGAGTGGAAGATACGCAGTATTTT CASSGGGVGVEDTQYF
TRBJ1-1 . . TRBV7-6 TGTGCCAGCAGTGAGGCCAGGGTGAGCCCTGAAGCTTTCTTT CASSEARVSPEAFF
TRBJ1-1 . few TRBV20-1 TGCAGTGCACCGACAGAATACTACACTGAAGCTTTCTTT CSAPTEYYTEAFF
TRBJ1-2 TRBD1 . TRBV29-1 TGCAGCGGTGGACAGGGGACCGACTATGGCTACACCTTC CSGGQGTDYGYTF
TRBJ1-6 . . TRBV7-2 TGTGCCAGCAGCTCCGGCCCTTATAATTCACCCCTCCACTTT CASSSGPYNSPLHF
TRBJ2-2 . . TRBV2 TGTGCCAGCGGGGTCATGTCGGCAGCAGGGGAGCTGTTTTTT CASGVMSAAGELFF
TRBJ2-7 . many TRBV24-1 TGTGCCACCGGCCAGGCAAGCTCCTACGAGCAGTACTTC CATGQASSYEQYF
TRBJ1-2 . few TRBV10-3 TGTGCCATCCCGAGTCTGGGGGACCCTAACTATGGCTACACCTTC CAIPSLGDPNYGYTF
TRBJ2-7 TRBD2 once TRBV7-9 TGTGCCAGCAGCTTTGGGCTAGCGGAAACCAGGCAGTACTTC CASSFGLAETRQYF
TRBJ1-4 . few TRBV19 TGTGCCAGTAGTATAGCAAAGGACATTTCCGAAAAACTGTTTTTT CASSIAKDISEKLFF
TRBJ2-7 TRBD2 few TRBV7-9 TGTGCCAGCAGCCCGTCGACTAGCGGGGGGTTCTCCTACGAGCAGTACTTC CASSPSTSGGFSYEQYF
TRBJ2-5 . many TRBV20-1 TGCAGTGCTAGAGATTTGGCCCAAGAGACCCAGTACTTC CSARDLAQETQYF
TRBJ1-4 . few TRBV7-2 TGTGCCAGCAGCTTATTCCCTGGACGTGAAAAACTGTTTTTT CASSLFPGREKLFF
TRBJ1-5 . . TRBV19 TGTGCCAGTAGTATAGTCTACAGACCTAGCAATCAGCCCCAGCATTTT CASSIVYRPSNQPQHF
TRBJ1-5 . . TRBV7-3 TGTGCCAGCAGCCAAGTCTGGGGGAGCAATCAGCCCCAGCATTTT CASSQVWGSNQPQHF
TRBJ1-4 TRBD1 . TRBV7-8 TGTGCCAGCAGCTTATGGGGACAGGGAGGTGAAAAACTGTTTTTT CASSLWGQGGEKLFF
TRBJ2-5 . few TRBV29-1 TGCAGCGGGCGGGGCAGGGCGGGAGAGACCCAGTACTTC CSGRGRAGETQYF
TRBJ1-2 . . TRBV2 TGTGCCAGCAGCTTAGGGCGGAGAGGTGGCTACACCTTC CASSLGRRGGYTF
TRBJ2-5 TRBD1 . TRBV7-9 TGTGCCAGCAGCTTGACAGGGGACGAGACCCAGTACTTC CASSLTGDETQYF
TRBJ1-2 . . TRBV5-1 TGCGCCAGCAGCTTGGGACATACTTCCTATGGCTACACCTTC CASSLGHTSYGYTF
TRBJ2-7 TRBD1 few TRBV7-3 TGTGCCAGCAGCCTCAGAGGACAGGGGGCGGTGGAGCAGTACTTC CASSLRGQGAVEQYF
TRBJ1-2 . many TRBV7-9 TGTGCCAGCAGCGATGGGGCGCAGGCGAACTATGGCTACACCTTC CASSDGAQANYGYTF
TRBJ1-1 . . TRBV9 TGTGCCAGCAGCTTCCAACTTGACACGTACAATAACGTTATGAACACTGAAGCTTTCTTT CASSFQLDTYNNVMNTEAFF
TRBJ1-3 TRBD1 many TRBV29-1 TGCAGCGTGACGGGACAGGCCCTCTCTGGAAACACCATATATTTT CSVTGQALSGNTIYF
TRBJ1-2 . . TRBV19 TGTGCCAGTAGACCTCAGCGTCCGTTCTCCTATGGCTACGCCTTC CASRPQRPFSYGYAF
TRBJ2-2 . many TRBV7-6 TGTGCCAGCAGCTACTGGGACACCGGGGAGCTGTTTTTT CASSYWDTGELFF
TRBJ1-3 . few TRBV20-1 TGCAGTGCTATCCCCGATGGGCCCGGAAACACCATATATTTT CSAIPDGPGNTIYF
TRBJ1-5 . many TRBV20-1 TGCAGTGCTAGTAGGGGTAGCAATCAGCCCCAGCATTTT CSASRGSNQPQHF
TRBJ2-5 TRBD2 few TRBV6-5 TGTGCCATCAGTTCAGCGGGAGTTCTGGAGACCCAGTACTTC CAISSAGVLETQYF
TRBJ2-7 . few TRBV7-2 TGTGCCAGCAGTTACTACGGGCGGGAGCAGTACTTC CASSYYGREQYF
TRBJ2-5 TRBD2 . TRBV2 TGTGCCGGCCGACTTCCGGGACTAAAAGAGACCCAGTACTTC CAGRLPGLKETQYF
TRBJ1-2 TRBD1 . TRBV29-1 TGCAGCCGGACAGGGTTTAATGGCTACACCTTC CSRTGFNGYTF
TRBJ1-2 . many TRBV29-1 TGCAGCGTTGCTGGGACACTCTATGGCTACACCTTC CSVAGTLYGYTF
TRBJ2-3 . . TRBV20-1 TGCAGTGCTAGGAGGGGGGGCGGGAGTACAGATACGCAGTATTTT CSARRGGGSTDTQYF
TRBJ2-5 TRBD2 . TRBV7-9 TGTGCCAGCAGCTTTGACGGGAGGGCTCAGACCCAGTACTTC CASSFDGRAQTQYF
TRBJ2-5 . many TRBV7-9 TGTGCCAGCCTACCCGGGACGGCTAAGATGGGCCAGTACTTC CASLPGTAKMGQYF
TRBJ1-3 . . TRBV10-3 TGTGCCATCAGCGAGCCCCCTAGCTCTGGAAACACCATATATTTT CAISEPPSSGNTIYF
TRBJ1-2 TRBD1 few TRBV2 TGTGCCAGCAGTTACGGACAGGCCTATGGCTACACCTTC CASSYGQAYGYTF
TRBJ1-2 TRBD1 . TRBV6-1 TGTGCCAGCTCACCTACCGGGACAGGGGACCACTATGGCTACACCTTC CASSPTGTGDHYGYTF
TRBJ2-7 TRBD1 many TRBV7-3 TGTGCCAGCAGTTCCGGGACAGGGAGGTACGAGCAGTACTTC CASSSGTGRYEQYF
TRBJ2-3 . . TRBV25-1 TGTGCCAGCAGCGGCTCATCAGGGGCAGATACGCAGTATTTT CASSGSSGADTQYF
TRBJ1-5 TRBD1 few TRBV2 TGTGCCAGCAGCCCTGGACAGGGGGCGTATGAAAAGCCCCAGCATTTT CASSPGQGAYEKPQHF
TRBJ1-2 . . TRBV2 TGTGCCAGCTTGCGTACAGGTCGGGATGGCTACACCTTC CASLRTGRDGYTF
TRBJ1-4 . many TRBV7-8 TGTGCCAGCAGCGCATGGAGAGCAACTAATGAAAAACTGTTTTTT CASSAWRATNEKLFF
TRBJ1-1 . . TRBV7-9 TGTGCCAGCAGTTACCGGATTGGGGACACTGAAGCTTTCTTT CASSYRIGDTEAFF